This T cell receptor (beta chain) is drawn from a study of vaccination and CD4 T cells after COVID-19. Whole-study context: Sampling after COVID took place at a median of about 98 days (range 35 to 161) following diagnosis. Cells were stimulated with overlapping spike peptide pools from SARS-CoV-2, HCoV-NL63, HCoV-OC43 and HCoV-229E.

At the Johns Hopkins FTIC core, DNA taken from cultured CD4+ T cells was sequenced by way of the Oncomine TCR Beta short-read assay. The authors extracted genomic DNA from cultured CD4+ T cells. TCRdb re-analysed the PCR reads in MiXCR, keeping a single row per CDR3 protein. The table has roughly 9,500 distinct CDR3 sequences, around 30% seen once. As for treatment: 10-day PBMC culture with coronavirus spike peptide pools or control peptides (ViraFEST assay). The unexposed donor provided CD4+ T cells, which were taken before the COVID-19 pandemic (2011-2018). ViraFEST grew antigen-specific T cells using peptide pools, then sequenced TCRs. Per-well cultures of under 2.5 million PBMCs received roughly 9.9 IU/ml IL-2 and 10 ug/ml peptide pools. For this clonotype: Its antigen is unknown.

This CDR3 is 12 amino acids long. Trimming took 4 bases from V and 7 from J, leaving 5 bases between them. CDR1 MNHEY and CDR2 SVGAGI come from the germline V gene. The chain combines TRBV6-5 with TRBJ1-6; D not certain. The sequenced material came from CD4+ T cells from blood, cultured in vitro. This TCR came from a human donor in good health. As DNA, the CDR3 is TGTGCCAGCAGTTTCTTCAATTCACCCCTCCACTTT. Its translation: CASSFFNSPLHF.